The 3 T cell receptor beta chains below come from one sample, sequenced in a study of Ad26.COV2.S vaccination and SARS-CoV-2 variants. Sequenced by immunoSEQ multiplex PCR; TCRdb stores in-frame clones only, minus some. The sample carries about 420,000 clones, around nine tenths recorded once. Treatment indicated: some 19 received Ad26.COV2.S at low or high dose, single or two shots; 5 received placebo; per-sample allocation not given. Sample collection was performed on day 63 after the first vaccine or placebo injection. The input for sequencing was peripheral blood, taken in a trial of Ad26.COV2.S vaccine versus placebo. The origin of the receptors is a person between 18 and 65 years old who received the Ad26.COV2.S COVID-19 vaccine or a placebo.

The chain is built from TRBV5-4 and TRBJ2-5; D is unresolved. The germline gives CDR1 SGHNT, CDR2 YYREEE (reference sequence). Trimming pared 4 bases from V and 1 base from J, leaving 14 bases between. This CDR3 spans 15 amino acids. In DNA, the CDR3 is TGTGCCAGCAGCGCTTATCCAGCCTTCCAAGAGACCCAGTACTTC. This sequence encodes CASSAYPAFQETQYF. Filled out from reference TRBV5-4 and TRBJ2-5, the complete variable domain reads ETGVTQSPTHLIKTRGQQVTLRCSSQSGHNTVSWYQQALGQGPQFIFQYYREEENGRGNFPPRFSGLQFPNYSSELNVNALELDDSALYLCASSAYPAFQETQYFGPGTRLLVL.

This clone has just a few counts. The rearrangement joins TRBV11-2 to TRBJ2-5, with TRBD2 matching over 11 bases. Germline loops: CDR1 SGHAT, CDR2 FQNNGV. This CDR3 spans 15 amino acids. The trim removed 6 bases at V and 5 bases at J, leaving 8 bases unmatched. The CDR3 sequence: CASSSLAGGTETQYF. CDR3 nucleotide sequence: TGTGCCAGCAGTTCTTTAGCGGGGGGGACGGAGACCCAGTACTTC.

The rearrangement links TRBV11-2 to TRBJ1-3, with a tentative D call TRBD1 (6 bases). Deletions cut 5 bases from V and 3 bases from J, with 14 bases between. This CDR3 spans 15 amino acids. Germline-derived CDR1 and CDR2 are SGHAT and FQNNGV. Here the CDR3 reads CASSLEQGDGNTIYF. The DNA of the CDR3 is TGTGCCAGCAGCCTCGAACAGGGTGATGGAAACACCATATATTTT.